The next 32 T cell receptor beta chains were all read from a single sample in a study of identifying expanded T cells in peripheral blood. Sequencing used immunoSEQ multiplex PCR; TCRdb keeps in-frame clones, though not all of them. The data contain around 100,000 clones, around nine tenths of them singletons. Sequenced: blood. The receptors come from a person aged 18 to 69 in good health.

The chain recombines TRBV9 with TRBJ2-1; D perhaps matches TRBD2 (7 bases). The CDR3 spans 15 residues. Germline CDR1 is SGDLS and CDR2 is YYNGEE. Between the trimmed V and J ends, which lost 4 bases and 12 bases, there was a span of 23 bases. Here the CDR3 reads CASSPQQGGTMTQFF. In DNA form, the CDR3 reads TGTGCCAGCAGCCCTCAACAGGGAGGGACAATGACGCAGTTCTTC. The full variable domain, completed using reference TRBV9 and TRBJ2-1, is DSGVTQTPKHLITATGQRVTLRCSPRSGDLSVYWYQQSLDQGLQFLIQYYNGEERAKGNILERFSAQQFPDLHSELNLSSLELGDSALYFCASSPQQGGTMTQFFGPGTRLTVL.

The gene calls are TRBV4-1 and TRBJ2-2, with TRBD2 matching over 15 bases. Germline V lookup: CDR1 MGHRA, CDR2 YSYEKL. The CDR3 has 18 residues. Trimming removed 4 bases from V and 0 bases from J; junction bases left unmatched: 3. CDR3 sequence (DNA): TGCGCCAGCAGCCCGGGACTAGCGGGAGGTACGAACACCGGGGAGCTGTTTTTT. Protein sequence: CASSPGLAGGTNTGELFF.

The V call is TRBV6-6, the J call TRBJ1-1; 7 positions match TRBD1. Trimming cost V 8 bases and J 5 bases; bases outside gene matches: 8. This CDR3 is built from 13 residues. CDR1 is MNHNY and CDR2 is SVGAGI in the germline V gene (reference sequence). The CDR3 coding sequence is TGTGCCAGCTCTCCGAGCAGGGGGACTGAAGCTTTCTTT. It translates to CASSPSRGTEAFF.

This clone occurred once. The V and J genes are TRBV29-1 and TRBJ2-2; no definite D call. In germline, CDR1 is SQVTM, CDR2 ANQGSEA. CDR3 length equals 11 residues. V was trimmed by 4 bases and J by 7 bases, leaving 7 bases between them. CDR3 sequence reads: CSVVHVGELFF. CDR3 nucleotide sequence: TGCAGCGTTGTTCATGTCGGGGAGCTGTTTTTT.

The chain combines TRBV4-2 with TRBJ2-7; D is possibly TRBD2 (6 bases). The CDR3 totals 13 residues. With 4 bases removed from V and 5 bases from J, the gap between germline ends came to 12 bases. Looked up from germline, CDR1 is LGHNA and CDR2 is YNFKEQ. CDR3 sequence (DNA): TGTGCCAGCAGCCCTGGGACTTTCGACGAGCAGTACTTC. Amino acids: CASSPGTFDEQYF.

The V and J genes are TRBV19 and TRBJ1-2; D is ambiguous. The CDR3 contains 17 residues. In germline, CDR1 is LNHDA, CDR2 SQIVND (reference sequence). V lost 3 bases and J 3 bases, leaving 20 bases between the germline ends. The CDR3 bases are TGTGCCAGTAGTATTATGGCAGCCTCCTCCGGGGACTATGGCTACACCTTC. It specifies CASSIMAASSGDYGYTF. Variable domain in full (rest from reference TRBV19 and TRBJ1-2): DGGITQSPKYLFRKEGQNVTLSCEQNLNHDAMYWYRQDPGQGLRLIYYSQIVNDFQKGDIAEGYSVSREKKESFPLTVTSAQKNPTAFYLCASSIMAASSGDYGYTFGSGTRLTVV.

This chain connects TRBV19 to TRBJ1-1; D gene ambiguous. Trimming cost V 3 bases and J 7 bases, with 21 bases left between them. The germline V gene encodes CDR1 LNHDA and CDR2 SQIVND (reference sequence). The CDR3 extends over 16 amino acids. In DNA form, the CDR3 reads TGTGCCAGTAGTATTGTAGGCAGGTCTCGAGCCTATGAAGCTTTCTTT. This gives the protein CASSIVGRSRAYEAFF.

This chain links TRBV5-8 with TRBJ2-3; D assignment may be TRBD1 or TRBD2 (5 bases each). Germline CDR1 reads SGHTS; CDR2 reads YDEGEE. V was cut by 5 bases and J by 0 bases, with 13 bases left in between. The CDR3 loop spans 15 amino acids. CDR3 amino acids: CASRADTPSTDTQYF. CDR3 in DNA: TGTGCCAGCAGAGCGGACACGCCTAGCACAGATACGCAGTATTTT.

The rearrangement uses TRBV5-1 and TRBJ1-1; no definite D call. The CDR3 is made up of 16 amino acids. V gave up 1 base and J gave up 0 bases, with 13 bases separating them. The V gene's germline CDR1 is SGHRS and CDR2 YFSETQ. CDR3 DNA sequence: TGCGCCAGCAGCTTGTTCCCGGGTGATATGAACACTGAAGCTTTCTTT. It specifies CASSLFPGDMNTEAFF. The full variable domain, completed using reference TRBV5-1 and TRBJ1-1, is KAGVTQTPRYLIKTRGQQVTLSCSPISGHRSVSWYQQTPGQGLQFLFEYFSETQRNKGNFPGRFSGRQFSNSRSEMNVSTLELGDSALYLCASSLFPGDMNTEAFFGQGTRLTVV.

This chain uses TRBV6-1 with TRBJ2-1, with 14 nucleotides matching TRBD2. J was trimmed by 0 bases and V by 3 bases; bases with no gene match: 10. The CDR3 is 20 amino acids. Per the germline V gene, CDR1 is MNHNS and CDR2 is SASEGT. The DNA of the CDR3 is TGTGCCAGCAGTGAGCCCCCCGGGACTAGCGGGGGCCGCTCCTACAATGAGCAGTTCTTC. It encodes CASSEPPGTSGGRSYNEQFF.

The genes are TRBV6-1 and TRBJ2-1, with 10 nucleotides matching TRBD2. Germline V gives CDR1 MNHNS, CDR2 SASEGT. The CDR3 sequence is 15 residues long. V lost 7 bases and J lost 6; bases outside the gene matches: 9. This chain's CDR3 is CASILLAGAGNEQFF. CDR3 DNA: TGTGCCAGCATCCTTCTAGCGGGAGCGGGCAATGAGCAGTTCTTC.

The V gene is TRBV7-9, the J gene TRBJ1-1, with 10 nucleotides matching TRBD1. V lost 2 bases to trimming and J lost 4 bases; unmatched junction nucleotides: 7. This CDR3 comprises 16 residues. Germline V lookup: CDR1 SEHNR, CDR2 FQNEAQ (reference sequence). CDR3 residues: CASSLRDRGFGTEAFF. CDR3 DNA: TGTGCCAGCAGCTTAAGGGACAGGGGTTTTGGCACTGAAGCTTTCTTT.

The chain links TRBV5-1 to TRBJ1-2, with 8 positions matching TRBD1. CDR3 size: 15 residues. Germline trimming cut 4 bases from V and 4 bases from J; bases unmatched to any gene: 9. Germline CDR1 and CDR2: SGHRS and YFSETQ. In DNA, the CDR3 is TGCGCCAGCAGCATGGCAGGGGGCGCGAGCTATGGCTACACCTTC. Translation: CASSMAGGASYGYTF.

This rearrangement joins TRBV12-5 to TRBJ2-7, with 8 positions matching TRBD2. The CDR3 consists of 15 residues. CDR1 LGHNT and CDR2 FRNRAP come from the germline V gene. The junction had 9 bases not matched to a gene; V was cut back by 5 bases and J by 3 bases. Here the CDR3 reads CASGPGRAGIYEQYF. As DNA, the CDR3 is TGTGCTAGTGGTCCCGGGAGGGCGGGTATCTACGAGCAGTACTTC.

The chain has TRBV30 and TRBJ2-7, with 7 bases identical to TRBD2. This CDR3 comprises 14 residues. The V gene's germline CDR1 is GTSNPN and CDR2 SVGIG (reference sequence). The trim removed 4 bases at V and 3 bases at J, leaving 9 bases unmatched. The CDR3 spells CAWTQQGRGYEQYF. CDR3 nucleotide sequence: TGTGCCTGGACCCAGCAAGGGAGGGGCTACGAGCAGTACTTC.

V and J are TRBV27 and TRBJ1-1, with a weak D call TRBD1 (5 bases). The CDR3 consists of 14 residues. Trimming removed 5 bases from V and 1 base from J, with 11 bases in between. Germline V CDR1 and CDR2: MNHEY, SMNVEV (reference sequence). Here the CDR3 reads CASSRKGPNTEAFF. Here the CDR3 DNA reads TGTGCCAGCAGTAGAAAGGGGCCGAACACTGAAGCTTTCTTT.

The chain has TRBV5-1 and TRBJ2-3; no clear D gene. Trimming shortened V by 1 base and J by 0 bases, and 9 bases separated the two germline ends. The CDR3 totals 15 residues. CDR1 is SGHRS and CDR2 is YFSETQ in the germline V gene. CDR3 sequence reads: CASSLSGLSTDTQYF. The CDR3 nucleotides are TGCGCCAGCAGCTTGTCCGGCCTTAGCACAGATACGCAGTATTTT.

This chain links TRBV6-1 with TRBJ1-1; D unresolved. Germline V CDR1 and CDR2: MNHNS, SASEGT. The CDR3 extends over 13 amino acids. Trimming pared 6 bases from V and 1 base from J, leaving 9 bases between. CDR3 sequence reads: CASRENKNTEAFF. CDR3 DNA: TGTGCCAGCAGGGAGAACAAGAACACTGAAGCTTTCTTT.

The chain couples TRBV2 to TRBJ2-3; D possibly corresponds to TRBD2 (6 bases). Per the germline V gene, CDR1 is SNHLY and CDR2 is FYNNEI. Trimming left V 6 bases short and J 0 bases short, with 13 bases between. The CDR3 consists of 15 residues. CDR3 sequence (DNA): TGTGCCAGCAGGTTCCGGGACTTTAGCACAGATACGCAGTATTTT. Amino acids: CASRFRDFSTDTQYF.

This clone appeared a few times. The rearrangement joins TRBV9 to TRBJ1-1; tentative D call: TRBD1 (5 bases). Germline values: CDR1 SGDLS, CDR2 YYNGEE. Trimming cost V 4 bases and J 7 bases, with 20 bases left between them. This CDR3 contains 15 residues. The CDR3 nucleotides read TGTGCCAGCAGCCTAAGGCGTGACAGTGTGGTTGAAGCTTTCTTT. This sequence encodes CASSLRRDSVVEAFF. Drawing the rest from reference TRBV9 and TRBJ1-1, the complete variable domain is DSGVTQTPKHLITATGQRVTLRCSPRSGDLSVYWYQQSLDQGLQFLIQYYNGEERAKGNILERFSAQQFPDLHSELNLSSLELGDSALYFCASSLRRDSVVEAFFGQGTRLTVV.

The chain uses TRBV5-6 and TRBJ1-2, with TRBD1 identical over 7 bases. This CDR3 has 14 amino acids. Germline lookup yields CDR1 SGHDT and CDR2 YYEEEE. Losses at the gene ends were 0 bases for V and 4 bases for J; bases not matched to a gene: 3. Written as DNA, the CDR3 is TGTGCCAGCAGCTTGGTCGGGACAGCCTATGGCTACACCTTC. Amino acid sequence: CASSLVGTAYGYTF.

This clone was recorded once. This sequence joins TRBV14 and TRBJ1-1, with a weak D call TRBD1 (5 bases). This CDR3 spans 16 amino acids. V was pared by 0 bases and J by 2 bases, with 13 bases between. Germline-derived CDR1 and CDR2 are SGHDN and FVKESK. The CDR3 sequence is CASSQDLRAVNTEAFF. In nucleotides, the CDR3 is TGTGCCAGCAGCCAAGACCTCAGGGCGGTTAACACTGAAGCTTTCTTT.

This sequence joins TRBV28 and TRBJ1-2, with a tentative D call TRBD1 (5 bases). Per the germline V gene, CDR1 is MDHEN and CDR2 is SYDVKM. CDR3 length: 15 residues. V shed 6 bases and J shed 0 bases, with 14 bases lying between them. CDR3 residues: CASRASGVTNYGYTF. CDR3 nucleotides: TGTGCCAGCAGGGCCTCGGGGGTTACTAACTATGGCTACACCTTC.

This clone was observed once. The chain joins TRBV6-1 to TRBJ2-2; no firm D call. The CDR3 has 11 amino acids. Per germline, CDR1 MNHNS and CDR2 SASEGT. V shed 8 bases and J shed 5 bases, with 6 bases lying between them. CDR3 DNA sequence: TGTGCCAGCTACGGAACCGGGGAGCTGTTTTTT. Its protein is CASYGTGELFF.

This rearrangement joins TRBV15 to TRBJ1-2, with D unclear. V was clipped by 0 bases and J by 3 bases, with 5 bases between them. This CDR3 has 13 amino acids. Germline values: CDR1 LNHNV, CDR2 YYDKDF (reference sequence). CDR3 sequence reads: CATSRDSYYGYTF. As DNA, the CDR3 is TGTGCCACCAGCAGAGACAGCTACTATGGCTACACCTTC.

The sample holds a few counts of this clone. The rearrangement uses TRBV5-4 and TRBJ2-2; D tentatively fits TRBD1 or TRBD2 (6 bases each). The V gene's germline CDR1 is SGHNT and CDR2 YYREEE (reference sequence). Trimming removed 4 bases at V and 6 bases at J, with 22 bases between. CDR3 length equals 17 residues. The CDR3, as DNA: TGTGCCAGCAGCCCAAACGAGGGGGGCGGAGGGTCCGGGGAGCTGTTTTTT. The encoded protein is CASSPNEGGGGSGELFF. Full variable domain (remainder filled in from reference TRBV5-4 and TRBJ2-2): ETGVTQSPTHLIKTRGQQVTLRCSSQSGHNTVSWYQQALGQGPQFIFQYYREEENGRGNFPPRFSGLQFPNYSSELNVNALELDDSALYLCASSPNEGGGGSGELFFGEGSRLTVL.

As regards this clone: A junction boundary mismatches the germline segment, possibly from a read error. The chain couples TRBV6-5 to TRBJ1-5; D gene uncertain. This CDR3 contains 15 residues. Germline CDR1 and CDR2: MNHEY and SVGAGI. The CDR3 DNA follows: TGTGCCAGCAGCCGAGACGGAGCGTCGAATCAACCCCAGCATTTT. Its protein product is CASSRDGASNQPQHF.

This chain links TRBV18 with TRBJ2-7, with no clear D. Trimming stripped 5 bases from V and 0 bases from J, with 8 bases between. The CDR3 sequence is 13 residues long. Germline values: CDR1 KGHSH, CDR2 LQKENI. CDR3 in DNA: TGTGCCAGCTCAGGCCCGAGCTCCTACGAGCAGTACTTC. Amino acid sequence: CASSGPSSYEQYF.

This chain connects TRBV27 to TRBJ2-1; D is unclear. The V and J ends lost 0 bases and 4 bases respectively, with 13 bases between them. The CDR3 contains 16 residues. Per germline, CDR1 MNHEY and CDR2 SMNVEV (reference sequence). For the CDR3, the DNA is TGTGCCAGCAGTTTATCCATCGTGTGGGCATACAATGAGCAGTTCTTC. Translating it yields CASSLSIVWAYNEQFF.

The chain couples TRBV19 to TRBJ2-1; the D is unclear. Germline V gene lookup returns CDR1 LNHDA and CDR2 SQIVND (reference sequence). The CDR3 totals 13 residues. Trimming stripped 3 bases from V and 8 bases from J, with 11 bases between. CDR3 amino acids: CASSMGNFYEQFF. The CDR3 DNA sequence: TGTGCCAGTAGTATGGGTAATTTCTATGAGCAGTTCTTC.

This chain links TRBV18 with TRBJ1-3; 7 bases line up with TRBD1. Per germline, CDR1 KGHSH and CDR2 LQKENI. V lost 8 bases to trimming and J lost 5 bases; unmatched junction nucleotides: 9. This CDR3 has 14 amino acids. The CDR3 DNA reads TGTGCCAGCACCCCCCCGGACAGGAGAAACACCATATATTTT. It encodes CASTPPDRRNTIYF.

The chain couples TRBV18 to TRBJ2-3; D is unclear. Trimming shortened V by 2 bases and J by 5 bases, and 14 bases separated the two germline ends. CDR1 KGHSH and CDR2 LQKENI come from the germline V gene. The CDR3 loop spans 15 amino acids. CDR3 loop: CASSPWAERRDTQYF. DNA of the CDR3: TGTGCCAGCTCACCATGGGCCGAACGGAGAGATACGCAGTATTTT.